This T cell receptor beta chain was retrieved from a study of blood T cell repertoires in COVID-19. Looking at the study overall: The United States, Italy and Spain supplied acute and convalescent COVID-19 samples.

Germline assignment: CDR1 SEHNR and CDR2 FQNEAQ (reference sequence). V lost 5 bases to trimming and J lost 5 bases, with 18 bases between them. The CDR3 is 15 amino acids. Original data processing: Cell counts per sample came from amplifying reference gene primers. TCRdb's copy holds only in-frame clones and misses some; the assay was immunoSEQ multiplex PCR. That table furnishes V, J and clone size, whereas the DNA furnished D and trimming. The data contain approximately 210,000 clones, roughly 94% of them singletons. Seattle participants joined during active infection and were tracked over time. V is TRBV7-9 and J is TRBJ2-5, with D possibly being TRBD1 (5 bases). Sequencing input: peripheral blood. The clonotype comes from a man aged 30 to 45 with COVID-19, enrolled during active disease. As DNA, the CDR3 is TGTGCCAGCAGCGTCTGGACACCCGAATGGGAGACCCAGTACTTC. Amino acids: CASSVWTPEWETQYF.